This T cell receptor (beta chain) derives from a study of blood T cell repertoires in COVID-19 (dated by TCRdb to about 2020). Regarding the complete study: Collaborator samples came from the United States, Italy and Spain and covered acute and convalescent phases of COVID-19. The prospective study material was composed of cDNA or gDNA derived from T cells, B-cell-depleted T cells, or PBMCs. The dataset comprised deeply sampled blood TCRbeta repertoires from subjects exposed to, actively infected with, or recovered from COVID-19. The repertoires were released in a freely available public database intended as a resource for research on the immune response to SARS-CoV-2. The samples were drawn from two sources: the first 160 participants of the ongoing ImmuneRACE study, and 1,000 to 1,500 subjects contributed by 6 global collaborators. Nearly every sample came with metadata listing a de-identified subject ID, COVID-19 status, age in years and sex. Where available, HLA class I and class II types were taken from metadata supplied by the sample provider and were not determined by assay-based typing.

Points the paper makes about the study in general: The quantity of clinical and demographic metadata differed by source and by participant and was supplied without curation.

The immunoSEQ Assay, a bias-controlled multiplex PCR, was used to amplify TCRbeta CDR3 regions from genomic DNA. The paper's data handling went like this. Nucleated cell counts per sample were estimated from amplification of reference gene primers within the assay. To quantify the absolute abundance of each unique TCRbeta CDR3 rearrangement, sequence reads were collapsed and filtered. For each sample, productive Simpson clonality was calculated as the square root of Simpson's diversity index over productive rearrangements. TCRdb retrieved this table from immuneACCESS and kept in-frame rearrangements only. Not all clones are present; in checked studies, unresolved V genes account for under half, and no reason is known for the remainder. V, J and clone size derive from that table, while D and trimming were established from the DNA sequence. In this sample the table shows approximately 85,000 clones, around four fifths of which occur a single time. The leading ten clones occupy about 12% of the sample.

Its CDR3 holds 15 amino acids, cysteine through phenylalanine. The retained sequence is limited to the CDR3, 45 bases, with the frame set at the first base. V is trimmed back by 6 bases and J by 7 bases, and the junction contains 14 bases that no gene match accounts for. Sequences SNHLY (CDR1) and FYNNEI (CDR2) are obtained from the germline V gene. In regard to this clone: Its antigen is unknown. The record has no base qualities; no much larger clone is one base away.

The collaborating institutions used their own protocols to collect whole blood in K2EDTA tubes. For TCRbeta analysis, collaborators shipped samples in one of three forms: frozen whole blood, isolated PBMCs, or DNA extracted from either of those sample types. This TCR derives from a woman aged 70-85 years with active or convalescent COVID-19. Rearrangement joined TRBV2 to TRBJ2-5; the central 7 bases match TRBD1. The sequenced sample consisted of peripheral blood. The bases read TGTGCCAGCAGGGACCGGGACAGCCCTGTTGGGACCCAGTACTTC. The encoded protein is CASRDRDSPVGTQYF. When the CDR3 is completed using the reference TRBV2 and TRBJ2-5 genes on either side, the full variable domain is EPEVTQTPSHQVTQMGQEVILRCVPISNHLYFYWYRQILGQKVEFLVSFYNNEISEKSEIFDDQFSVERPDGSNFTLKIRSTKLEDSAMYFCASRDRDSPVGTQYFGPGTRLLVL.